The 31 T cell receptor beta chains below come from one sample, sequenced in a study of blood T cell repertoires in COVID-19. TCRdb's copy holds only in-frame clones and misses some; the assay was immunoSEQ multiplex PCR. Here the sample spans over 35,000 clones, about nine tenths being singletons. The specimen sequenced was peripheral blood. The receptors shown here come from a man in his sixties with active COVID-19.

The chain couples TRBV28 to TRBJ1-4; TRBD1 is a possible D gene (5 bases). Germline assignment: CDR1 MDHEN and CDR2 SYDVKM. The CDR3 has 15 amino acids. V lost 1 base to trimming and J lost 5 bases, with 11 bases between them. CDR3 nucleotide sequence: TGTGCCAGCAGTTTATCATCAGGGCCCAATGAAAAACTGTTTTTT. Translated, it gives CASSLSSGPNEKLFF.

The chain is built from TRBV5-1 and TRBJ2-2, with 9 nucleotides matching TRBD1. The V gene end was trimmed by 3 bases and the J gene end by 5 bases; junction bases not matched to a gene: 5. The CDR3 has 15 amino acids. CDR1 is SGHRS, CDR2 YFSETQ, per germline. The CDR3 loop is CASSSAGQGTGELFF. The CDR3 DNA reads TGCGCCAGCAGCTCGGCGGGACAGGGAACCGGGGAGCTGTTTTTT. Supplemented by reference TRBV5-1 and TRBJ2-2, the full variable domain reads KAGVTQTPRYLIKTRGQQVTLSCSPISGHRSVSWYQQTPGQGLQFLFEYFSETQRNKGNFPGRFSGRQFSNSRSEMNVSTLELGDSALYLCASSSAGQGTGELFFGEGSRLTVL.

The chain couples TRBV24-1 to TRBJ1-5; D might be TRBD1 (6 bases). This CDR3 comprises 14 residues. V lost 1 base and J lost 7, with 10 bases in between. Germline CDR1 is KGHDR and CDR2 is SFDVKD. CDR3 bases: TGTGCCACCAGTGATTTTACAGGGTCCCAGCCCCAGCATTTT. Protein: CATSDFTGSQPQHF.

The CDR3 DNA sequence: TGCGCCAGCAGCCAAGTAGGGGTAGAGACCCAGTACTTC. Amino acid sequence: CASSQVGVETQYF. V usage is TRBV4-1 and J usage is TRBJ2-5; maybe TRBD1 (5 bases). The CDR3 length is 13 residues. Trimming pared 1 base from V and 4 bases from J, leaving 7 bases between. CDR1 and CDR2 from the germline V gene are MGHRA and YSYEKL.

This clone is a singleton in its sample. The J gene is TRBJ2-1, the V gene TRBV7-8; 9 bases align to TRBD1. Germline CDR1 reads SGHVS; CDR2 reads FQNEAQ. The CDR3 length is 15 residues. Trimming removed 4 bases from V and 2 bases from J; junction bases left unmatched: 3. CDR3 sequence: CASSSGDRAYNEQFF. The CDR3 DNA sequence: TGTGCCAGCAGCTCCGGGGACAGGGCCTACAATGAGCAGTTCTTC.

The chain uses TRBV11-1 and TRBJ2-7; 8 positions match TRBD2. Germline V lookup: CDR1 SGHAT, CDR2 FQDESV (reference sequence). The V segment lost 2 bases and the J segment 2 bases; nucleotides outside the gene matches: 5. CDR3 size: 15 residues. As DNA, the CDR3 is TGTGCCAGCAGCTTAAACCCGGGGGGGGCCTACGAGCAGTACTTC. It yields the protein CASSLNPGGAYEQYF.

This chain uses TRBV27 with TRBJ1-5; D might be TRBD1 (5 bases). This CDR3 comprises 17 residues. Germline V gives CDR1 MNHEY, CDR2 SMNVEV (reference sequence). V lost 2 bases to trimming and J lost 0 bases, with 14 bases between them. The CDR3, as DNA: TGTGCCAGCAGTTTAAGGGGCAGGGATTATAGCAATCAGCCCCAGCATTTT. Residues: CASSLRGRDYSNQPQHF.

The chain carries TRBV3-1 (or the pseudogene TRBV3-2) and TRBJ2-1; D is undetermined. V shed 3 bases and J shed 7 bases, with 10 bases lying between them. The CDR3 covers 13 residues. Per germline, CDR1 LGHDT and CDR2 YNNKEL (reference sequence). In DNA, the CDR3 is TGTGCCAGCAGCCAGGGCCGATGGAATGAGCAGTTCTTC. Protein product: CASSQGRWNEQFF.

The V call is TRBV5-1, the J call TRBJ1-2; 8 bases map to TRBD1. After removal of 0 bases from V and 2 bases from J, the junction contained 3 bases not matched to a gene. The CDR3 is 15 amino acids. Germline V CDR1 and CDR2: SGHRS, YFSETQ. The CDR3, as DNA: TGCGCCAGCAGCTTGGGGACAGGGACCAACTATGGCTACACCTTC. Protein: CASSLGTGTNYGYTF. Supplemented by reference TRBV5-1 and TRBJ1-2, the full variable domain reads KAGVTQTPRYLIKTRGQQVTLSCSPISGHRSVSWYQQTPGQGLQFLFEYFSETQRNKGNFPGRFSGRQFSNSRSEMNVSTLELGDSALYLCASSLGTGTNYGYTFGSGTRLTVV.

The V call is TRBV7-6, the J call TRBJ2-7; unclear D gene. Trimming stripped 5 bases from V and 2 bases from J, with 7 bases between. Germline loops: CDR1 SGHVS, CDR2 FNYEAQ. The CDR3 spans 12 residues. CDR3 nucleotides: TGTGCCAGCAGCCCCTATACCTACGAGCAGTACTTC. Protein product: CASSPYTYEQYF.

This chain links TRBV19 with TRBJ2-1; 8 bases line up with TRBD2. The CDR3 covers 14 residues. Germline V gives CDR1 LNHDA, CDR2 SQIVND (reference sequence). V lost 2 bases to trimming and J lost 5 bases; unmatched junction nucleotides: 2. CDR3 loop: CASSIWREDNEQFF. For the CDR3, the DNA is TGTGCCAGTAGTATATGGCGGGAGGACAATGAGCAGTTCTTC. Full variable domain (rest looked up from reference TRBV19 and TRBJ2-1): DGGITQSPKYLFRKEGQNVTLSCEQNLNHDAMYWYRQDPGQGLRLIYYSQIVNDFQKGDIAEGYSVSREKKESFPLTVTSAQKNPTAFYLCASSIWREDNEQFFGPGTRLTVL.

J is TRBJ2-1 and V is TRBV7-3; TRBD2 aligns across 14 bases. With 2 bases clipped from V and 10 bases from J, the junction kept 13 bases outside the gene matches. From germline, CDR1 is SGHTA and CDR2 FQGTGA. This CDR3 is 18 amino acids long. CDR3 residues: CASSLRTLGTSGSGEQFF. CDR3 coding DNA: TGTGCCAGCAGCTTACGGACCCTCGGGACTAGCGGGAGTGGGGAGCAGTTCTTC.

CDR3 in amino acids: CASSISLAGWEETQYF. The CDR3 coding sequence is TGTGCCAGTAGTATTTCCCTAGCGGGATGGGAAGAGACCCAGTACTTC. V and J are TRBV19 and TRBJ2-5; 9 bases are shared with TRBD2. The CDR3 consists of 16 residues. V was pared by 3 bases and J by 3 bases, with 8 bases of the junction left unmatched. Germline V gives CDR1 LNHDA, CDR2 SQIVND (reference sequence). Full variable domain (outside the CDR3, taken from reference TRBV19 and TRBJ2-5): DGGITQSPKYLFRKEGQNVTLSCEQNLNHDAMYWYRQDPGQGLRLIYYSQIVNDFQKGDIAEGYSVSREKKESFPLTVTSAQKNPTAFYLCASSISLAGWEETQYFGPGTRLLVL.

This chain's CDR3 is CASSVSGGSGTDTQYF. In DNA form, the CDR3 reads TGCGCCAGCAGCGTATCAGGGGGTTCTGGCACAGATACGCAGTATTTT. The V and J genes are TRBV5-1 and TRBJ2-3; 7 bases match TRBD1. The CDR3 is 16 amino acids. V shed 4 bases, J shed 1 base, and the junction held 9 bases outside the gene matches. Per the germline V gene, CDR1 is SGHRS and CDR2 is YFSETQ.

This CDR3 is CASSKGQVTDTQYF. The CDR3, as DNA: TGTGCCAGCAGCAAGGGACAGGTCACAGATACGCAGTATTTT. The chain is built from TRBV7-7 and TRBJ2-3; 8 bases match TRBD1. V gave up 5 bases and J gave up 2 bases; unmatched junction bases: 3. The length of the CDR3 is 14 residues. The germline CDR1 and CDR2 sequences are SSHAT and FNYEAQ (reference sequence).

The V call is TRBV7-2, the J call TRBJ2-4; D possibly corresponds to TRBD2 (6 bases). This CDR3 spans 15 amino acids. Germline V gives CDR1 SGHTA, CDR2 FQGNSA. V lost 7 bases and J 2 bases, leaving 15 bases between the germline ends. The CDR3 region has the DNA TGTGCCAGCACTCCGCGGGGCGTCCCCAAAAACATTCAGTACTTC. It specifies CASTPRGVPKNIQYF.

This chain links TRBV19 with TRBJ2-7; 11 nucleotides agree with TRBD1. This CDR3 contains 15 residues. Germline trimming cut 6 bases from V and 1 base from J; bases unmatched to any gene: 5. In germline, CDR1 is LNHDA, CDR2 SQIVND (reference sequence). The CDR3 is CASSPDRGRSYEQYF. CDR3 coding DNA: TGTGCCAGTAGCCCGGACAGGGGGCGATCCTACGAGCAGTACTTC.

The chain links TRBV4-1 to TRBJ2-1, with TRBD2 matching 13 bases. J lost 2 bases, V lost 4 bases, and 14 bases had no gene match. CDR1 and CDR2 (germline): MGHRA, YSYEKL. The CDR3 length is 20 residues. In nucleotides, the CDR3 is TGCGCCAGCAGCCGCGTCGGGACTAGCGGGGCCGGATTCACCTACAATGAGCAGTTCTTC. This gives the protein CASSRVGTSGAGFTYNEQFF.

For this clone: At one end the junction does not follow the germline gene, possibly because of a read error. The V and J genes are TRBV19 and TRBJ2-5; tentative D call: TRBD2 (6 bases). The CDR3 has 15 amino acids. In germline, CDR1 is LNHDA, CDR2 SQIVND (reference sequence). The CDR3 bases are TGTGCCAGCAGTAGGGCCGGGGGAGACCAAGAGACCCAGTACTTC. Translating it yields CASSRAGGDQETQYF.

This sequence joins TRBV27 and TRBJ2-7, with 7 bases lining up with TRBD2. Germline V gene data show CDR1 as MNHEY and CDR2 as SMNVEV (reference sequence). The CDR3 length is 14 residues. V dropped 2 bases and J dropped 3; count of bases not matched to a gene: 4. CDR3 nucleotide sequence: TGTGCCAGCAGTTTACGCGGGAGTGACTACGAGCAGTACTTC. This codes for CASSLRGSDYEQYF.

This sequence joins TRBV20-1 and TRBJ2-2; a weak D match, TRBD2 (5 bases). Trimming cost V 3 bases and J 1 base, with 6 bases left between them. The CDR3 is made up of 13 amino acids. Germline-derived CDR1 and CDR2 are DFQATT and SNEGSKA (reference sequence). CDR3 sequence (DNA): TGCAGTGCTAGTGGAGGGAACACCGGGGAGCTGTTTTTT. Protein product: CSASGGNTGELFF.

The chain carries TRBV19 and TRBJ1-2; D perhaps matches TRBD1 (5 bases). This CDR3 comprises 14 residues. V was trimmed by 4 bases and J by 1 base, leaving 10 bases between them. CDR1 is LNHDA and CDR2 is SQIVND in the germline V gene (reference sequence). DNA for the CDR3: TGTGCCAGTAGTAGAGATCAGGGTAACTATGGCTACACCTTC. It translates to CASSRDQGNYGYTF.

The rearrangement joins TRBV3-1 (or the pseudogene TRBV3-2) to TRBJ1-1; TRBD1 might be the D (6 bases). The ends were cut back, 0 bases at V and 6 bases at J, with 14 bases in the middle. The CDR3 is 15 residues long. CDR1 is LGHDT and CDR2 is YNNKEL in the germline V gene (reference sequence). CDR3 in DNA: TGTGCCAGCAGCCAAGATCATCAGGGGTGGGCTGAAGCTTTCTTT. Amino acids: CASSQDHQGWAEAFF.

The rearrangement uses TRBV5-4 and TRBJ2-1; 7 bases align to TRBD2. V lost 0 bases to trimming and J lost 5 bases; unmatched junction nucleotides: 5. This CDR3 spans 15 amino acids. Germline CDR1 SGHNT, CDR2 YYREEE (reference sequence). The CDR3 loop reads CASSLDIAGNNEQFF. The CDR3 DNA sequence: TGTGCCAGCAGCTTGGATATAGCGGGTAACAATGAGCAGTTCTTC.

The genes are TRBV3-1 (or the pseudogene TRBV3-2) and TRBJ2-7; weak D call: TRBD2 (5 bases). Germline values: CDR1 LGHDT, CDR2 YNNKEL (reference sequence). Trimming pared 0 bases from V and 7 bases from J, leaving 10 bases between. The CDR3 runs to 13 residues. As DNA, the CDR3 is TGTGCCAGCAGCCAAGACCATCCGGGGGAGCAGTACTTC. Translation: CASSQDHPGEQYF.

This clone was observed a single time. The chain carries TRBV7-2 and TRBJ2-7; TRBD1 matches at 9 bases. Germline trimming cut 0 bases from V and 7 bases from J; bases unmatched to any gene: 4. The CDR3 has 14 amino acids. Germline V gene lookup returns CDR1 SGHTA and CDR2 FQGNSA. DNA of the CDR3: TGTGCCAGCAGCTTAGCGACAGGGGGGGTGGAGCAGTACTTC. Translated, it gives CASSLATGGVEQYF.

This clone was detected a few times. The CDR3 sequence is CASSFSQGVEQYF. The CDR3 bases are TGTGCCAGCAGCTTCTCCCAGGGTGTCGAGCAGTACTTC. V and J are TRBV7-8 and TRBJ2-7, with D perhaps TRBD1 (5 bases). Germline assignment: CDR1 SGHVS and CDR2 FQNEAQ. Trimming pared 3 bases from V and 6 bases from J, leaving 12 bases between. The CDR3 runs to 13 residues.

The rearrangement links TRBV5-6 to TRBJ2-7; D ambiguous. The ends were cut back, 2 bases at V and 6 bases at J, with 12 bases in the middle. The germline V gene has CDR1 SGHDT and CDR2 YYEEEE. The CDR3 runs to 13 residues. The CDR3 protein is CASSFRGRSEQYF. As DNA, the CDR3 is TGTGCCAGCAGCTTCCGAGGAAGGTCCGAGCAGTACTTC.

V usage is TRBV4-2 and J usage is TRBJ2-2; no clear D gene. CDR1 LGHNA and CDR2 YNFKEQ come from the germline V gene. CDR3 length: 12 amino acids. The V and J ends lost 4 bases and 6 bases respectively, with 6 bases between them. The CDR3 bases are TGTGCCAGCAGCCGGAGTTCCGGGGAGCTGTTTTTT. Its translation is CASSRSSGELFF.

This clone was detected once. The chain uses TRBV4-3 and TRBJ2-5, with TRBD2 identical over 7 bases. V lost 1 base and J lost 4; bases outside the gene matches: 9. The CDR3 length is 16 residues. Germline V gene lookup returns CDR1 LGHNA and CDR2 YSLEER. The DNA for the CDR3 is TGCGCCAGCAGCCAAGTTCTGGGAGGGCCGGGAGAGACCCAGTACTTC. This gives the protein CASSQVLGGPGETQYF.

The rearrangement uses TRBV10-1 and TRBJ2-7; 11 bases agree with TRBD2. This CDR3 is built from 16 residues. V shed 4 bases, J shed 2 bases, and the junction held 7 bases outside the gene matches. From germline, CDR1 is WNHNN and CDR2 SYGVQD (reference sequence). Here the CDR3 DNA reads TGCGCCAGCAGTGCACAGATAGCGGGAGGGCCCTACGAGCAGTACTTC. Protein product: CASSAQIAGGPYEQYF.